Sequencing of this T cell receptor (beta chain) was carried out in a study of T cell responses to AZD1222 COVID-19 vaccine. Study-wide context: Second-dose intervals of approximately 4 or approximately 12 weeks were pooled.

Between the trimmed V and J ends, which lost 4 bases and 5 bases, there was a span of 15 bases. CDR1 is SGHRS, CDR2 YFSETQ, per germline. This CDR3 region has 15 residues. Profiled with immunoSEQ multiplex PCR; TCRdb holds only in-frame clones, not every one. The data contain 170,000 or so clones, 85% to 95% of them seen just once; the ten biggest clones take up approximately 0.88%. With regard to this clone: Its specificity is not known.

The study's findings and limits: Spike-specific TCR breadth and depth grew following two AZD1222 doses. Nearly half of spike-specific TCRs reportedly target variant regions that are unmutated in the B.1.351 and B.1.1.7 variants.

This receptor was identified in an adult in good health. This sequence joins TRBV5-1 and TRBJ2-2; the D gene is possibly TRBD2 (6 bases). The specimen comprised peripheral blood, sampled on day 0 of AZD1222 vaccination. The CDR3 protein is CASSSGGVRTGELFF. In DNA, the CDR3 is TGCGCCAGCAGCAGCGGCGGGGTTAGGACCGGGGAGCTGTTTTTT.